This is a list of T cell receptor beta chains from one sample in a study of T cells in Graves' hyperthyroidism and ophthalmopathy. TCRdb fed the multiplex PCR reads into MiXCR, producing one record per CDR3 protein. The sample includes under 700,000 distinct CDR3 sequences, approximately 16% of them seen just once. The sample comprised blood. These receptors all come from a woman between 18 and 30 years old with Graves' hyperthyroidism. Each CDR3 is given with its conserved first and last residue. The order of the fields is clone size, D gene, V gene, CDR3 protein. D genes are given only for firm matches. Clone size, where shown, is once, few, many, or a class for clones that have expanded.

clone_size: few; d_call: .; v_call: TRBV6-1; cdr3_aa: CASSEIRTRQETQYF
clone_size: many; d_call: TRBD1; v_call: TRBV3-1; cdr3_aa: CASSSGTGISGQPQHF
clone_size: once; d_call: TRBD2; v_call: TRBV19; cdr3_aa: CASSIDGTSGPYEQYF
clone_size: once; d_call: TRBD1; v_call: TRBV19; cdr3_aa: CASTPVGTGSHPEAFF
clone_size: many; d_call: .; v_call: TRBV11-3; cdr3_aa: CASSLDPPGDTQYF
clone_size: .; d_call: .; v_call: TRBV4-1; cdr3_aa: CASSQAWAAFLNTEAFF
clone_size: many; d_call: TRBD1; v_call: TRBV20-1; cdr3_aa: CSAITGGADGYTF
clone_size: few; d_call: TRBD2; v_call: TRBV19; cdr3_aa: CASGLAGAGYEQYF
clone_size: .; d_call: .; v_call: TRBV19; cdr3_aa: CASSTPGLGAKNIQYF
clone_size: few; d_call: .; v_call: TRBV5-1; cdr3_aa: CASSFGTPGNEQFF
clone_size: few; d_call: TRBD2; v_call: TRBV28; cdr3_aa: CASSLLAVVGEQYF
clone_size: .; d_call: TRBD1; v_call: TRBV6-1; cdr3_aa: CASRVGTGITGELFF
clone_size: .; d_call: .; v_call: TRBV27; cdr3_aa: CASSSGLVNEQYF
clone_size: .; d_call: .; v_call: TRBV15; cdr3_aa: CATSRDRGVRNQPQHF
clone_size: .; d_call: .; v_call: TRBV5-1; cdr3_aa: CASSPGSSTHTQYF
clone_size: many; d_call: .; v_call: TRBV3-1; cdr3_aa: CASSQGFAQETQYF
clone_size: few; d_call: TRBD1; v_call: TRBV12-3/TRBV12-4; cdr3_aa: CASSWTGRAPLYGYTF
clone_size: many; d_call: .; v_call: TRBV6-6; cdr3_aa: CASSYSKGFNYGYTF
clone_size: .; d_call: TRBD1; v_call: TRBV5-1; cdr3_aa: CASGRDSSVYEQYF
clone_size: few; d_call: .; v_call: TRBV30; cdr3_aa: CAWSPRAEAFF
clone_size: .; d_call: .; v_call: TRBV14; cdr3_aa: CASAITGEQYF
clone_size: many; d_call: .; v_call: TRBV20-1; cdr3_aa: CSARDLFYGYTF
clone_size: few; d_call: TRBD2; v_call: TRBV12-3/TRBV12-4; cdr3_aa: CASGLLAGGAPTDTQYF
clone_size: many; d_call: TRBD1; v_call: TRBV6-1; cdr3_aa: CASNGQGATNEKLFF
clone_size: few; d_call: .; v_call: TRBV24-1; cdr3_aa: CATSDFRGILNTEAFF
clone_size: many; d_call: .; v_call: TRBV6-1; cdr3_aa: CASCHPTGTGCNEQFF
clone_size: many; d_call: .; v_call: TRBV11-2; cdr3_aa: CASSLGRDTQYF
clone_size: .; d_call: TRBD1; v_call: TRBV6-1; cdr3_aa: CASRTQGAPLRMFF